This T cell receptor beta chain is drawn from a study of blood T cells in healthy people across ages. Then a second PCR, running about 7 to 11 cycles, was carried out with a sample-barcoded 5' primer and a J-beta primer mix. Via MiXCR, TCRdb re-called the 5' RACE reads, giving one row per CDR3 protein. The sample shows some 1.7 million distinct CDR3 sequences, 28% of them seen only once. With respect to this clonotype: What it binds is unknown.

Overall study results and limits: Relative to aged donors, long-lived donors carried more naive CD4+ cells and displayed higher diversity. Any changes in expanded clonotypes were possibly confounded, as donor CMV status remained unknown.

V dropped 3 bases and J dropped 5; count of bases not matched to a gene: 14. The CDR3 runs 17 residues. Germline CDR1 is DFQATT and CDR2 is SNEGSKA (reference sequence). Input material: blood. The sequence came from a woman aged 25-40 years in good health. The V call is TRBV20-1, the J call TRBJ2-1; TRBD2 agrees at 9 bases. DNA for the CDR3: TGCAGTGCTAGGAAAGGGGGTAGCGGGAGACGTAACAATGAGCAGTTCTTC. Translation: CSARKGGSGRRNNEQFF.